The present TCR beta chain was sequenced within a study of OX40 agonist ivuxolimab in advanced cancers. Produced via immunoSEQ multiplex PCR; TCRdb's table is partial and in-frame only. The table records some 75,000 clones, about 88% of them present only once. The germline V and J ends were trimmed by 5 bases and 8 bases, with 17 bases remaining between them. There are 14 residues in the CDR3. Germline V CDR1 and CDR2: LNHDA, SQIVND (reference sequence). The chain employs TRBV19 and TRBJ2-3; weak D call: TRBD2 (5 bases). This receptor was obtained from an adult with an advanced solid tumor such as melanoma, head and neck, liver or kidney cancer. Material: CD4+ or CD8+ T cells sorted from blood, obtained in a trial of the OX40 agonist ivuxolimab. Written as DNA, the CDR3 is TGTGCCAGTAGTTTGGCAGGCGGAGGCGGTACGCAGTATTTT. Encoded protein: CASSLAGGGGTQYF. Full variable domain (rest looked up from reference TRBV19 and TRBJ2-3): DGGITQSPKYLFRKEGQNVTLSCEQNLNHDAMYWYRQDPGQGLRLIYYSQIVNDFQKGDIAEGYSVSREKKESFPLTVTSAQKNPTAFYLCASSLAGGGGTQYFGPGTRLTVL.